Listed here are 12 T cell receptor beta chains from one sample, sequenced in a study of T cell responses to AZD1222 COVID-19 vaccine. Profiling relied on immunoSEQ multiplex PCR, and the TCRdb table lists in-frame clones only, not all of them. The listing contains over 140,000 clones. Material: peripheral blood. These receptors all come from an adult in good health.

The chain uses TRBV11-3 and TRBJ2-1; the match to TRBD2 covers 8 bases. Germline V gene lookup returns CDR1 SGHNT and CDR2 YENEEA. The CDR3 is 15 residues long. V was pared by 5 bases and J by 3 bases, with 6 bases of the junction left unmatched. This chain's CDR3 is CASSPSAGGYNEQFF. The CDR3 DNA reads TGTGCCAGCAGCCCCTCCGCGGGGGGCTACAATGAGCAGTTCTTC.

V usage is TRBV10-3 and J usage is TRBJ2-1; D perhaps matches TRBD2 (6 bases). This CDR3 comprises 10 residues. The V gene's germline CDR1 is ENHRY and CDR2 SYGVKD. V dropped 10 bases and J dropped 9 bases, with 10 bases sitting between them. The CDR3 region is CATSGGEQFF. CDR3 coding DNA: TGTGCCACGTCCGGGGGTGAGCAGTTCTTC.

The rearrangement joins TRBV6-5 to TRBJ1-5, with D possibly TRBD1 on 6 matching bases. Trimming stripped 4 bases from V and 7 bases from J, with 11 bases between. The CDR3 totals 13 residues. Germline CDR1 reads MNHEY; CDR2 reads SVGAGI. CDR3 sequence (DNA): TGTGCCAGCAGTTTGGGGGCGGGCCAGCCCCAGCATTTT. Residues: CASSLGAGQPQHF.

The gene calls are TRBV28 and TRBJ1-2; a weak D match, TRBD1 (6 bases). The CDR3 contains 16 residues. The germline gives CDR1 MDHEN, CDR2 SYDVKM. The V end was cut by 1 base, the J end by 7 bases, with 19 bases between. DNA of the CDR3: TGTGCCAGCAGTTTATCGGACAGCGGCAGCTCAATTGGCTACACCTTC. Translation: CASSLSDSGSSIGYTF.

The chain combines TRBV6-5 with TRBJ1-4; 7 bases agree with TRBD1. V shed 7 bases, J shed 4 bases, and the junction held 9 bases outside the gene matches. The CDR3 has 15 residues. Germline V gives CDR1 MNHEY, CDR2 SVGAGI. The CDR3 sequence: CASTKTGAYNEKLFF. CDR3 DNA sequence: TGTGCCAGCACGAAAACAGGGGCTTATAATGAAAAACTGTTTTTT.

The chain links TRBV6-2 or TRBV6-3 to TRBJ2-3, with 9 positions matching TRBD2. V gave up 5 bases and J gave up 4 bases; unmatched junction bases: 7. This CDR3 contains 15 residues. From germline, CDR1 is MNHEY and CDR2 SVGEGT. CDR3 region: CASSHGRGGSDTQYF. The CDR3 coding sequence is TGTGCCAGCAGTCACGGGCGGGGGGGTTCAGATACGCAGTATTTT.

The gene calls are TRBV7-6 and TRBJ2-1; 9 nucleotides agree with TRBD1. Germline lookup yields CDR1 SGHVS and CDR2 FNYEAQ. This CDR3 comprises 16 residues. Trimming at V came to 3 bases and at J to 6 bases, leaving 9 bases not matched to a gene. The CDR3 spells CASSLTSGTGFNEQFF. For the CDR3, the DNA is TGTGCCAGCAGCTTGACTTCCGGGACAGGGTTCAATGAGCAGTTCTTC.

The gene calls are TRBV2 and TRBJ2-5; 10 bases agree with TRBD2. Trimming cost V 4 bases and J 2 bases; bases outside gene matches: 13. The CDR3 totals 18 residues. Germline lookup yields CDR1 SNHLY and CDR2 FYNNEI. The chain's CDR3 is CASSGGHRERGGQETQYF. CDR3 sequence (DNA): TGTGCCAGCAGTGGCGGACACAGAGAGCGGGGGGGACAAGAGACCCAGTACTTC.

The chain has TRBV5-1 and TRBJ1-4; D is perhaps TRBD1 (5 bases). Germline V lookup: CDR1 SGHRS, CDR2 YFSETQ. The V end was cut by 5 bases, the J end by 0 bases, with 17 bases between. The CDR3 runs to 17 residues. CDR3 protein: CASSRKAAGATNEKLFF. CDR3 nucleotide sequence: TGCGCCAGCAGTCGAAAGGCAGCGGGGGCAACTAATGAAAAACTGTTTTTT.

The chain is built from TRBV19 and TRBJ1-1; D call uncertain. V dropped 7 bases and J dropped 1 base, with 16 bases sitting between them. Germline lookup yields CDR1 LNHDA and CDR2 SQIVND (reference sequence). The CDR3 runs to 15 residues. The CDR3 DNA is TGTGCCAGTACTCATGGACGGAGCCAGAACACTGAAGCTTTCTTT. It specifies CASTHGRSQNTEAFF. The full variable domain, completed using reference TRBV19 and TRBJ1-1, is DGGITQSPKYLFRKEGQNVTLSCEQNLNHDAMYWYRQDPGQGLRLIYYSQIVNDFQKGDIAEGYSVSREKKESFPLTVTSAQKNPTAFYLCASTHGRSQNTEAFFGQGTRLTVV.

The chain has TRBV7-2 and TRBJ2-7; the match to TRBD2 covers 11 bases. V trimming: 1 base; J trimming: 3 bases; junction bases outside the gene matches: 8. There are 17 residues in the CDR3. Looked up from germline, CDR1 is SGHTA and CDR2 is FQGNSA. The CDR3 DNA sequence: TGTGCCAGCAGCTTAGAGGTAGCGGGGGGGCGAGTCTACGAGCAGTACTTC. Residues: CASSLEVAGGRVYEQYF.

This sequence joins TRBV12-3 or TRBV12-4 and TRBJ1-1, with D uncertain. V was trimmed by 7 bases and J by 6 bases, leaving 9 bases between them. The CDR3 is made up of 11 amino acids. The chain's CDR3 is CASTLFPEAFF. The CDR3 nucleotides are TGTGCCAGCACCCTTTTCCCTGAAGCTTTCTTT.